One sample yielded the 5 T cell receptor beta chains listed below, sequenced in a study of T cell repertoires in cytomegalovirus infection. TCRdb used MiXCR to reprocess the reads, holding one entry per CDR3 protein. The sample records under 200,000 distinct CDR3 sequences, nearly 9.5% being singletons. Sequencing used PBMCs. All receptors come from a human donor in good health (CMV status not recorded). Some clones in this sample may be carry-over from other donors' samples.

This clonotype appeared many times. The chain is built from TRBV10-3 and TRBJ1-6; D possibly corresponds to TRBD1 (5 bases). The germline V and J ends were trimmed by 10 bases and 6 bases, with 10 bases remaining between them. Germline CDR1 reads ENHRY; CDR2 reads SYGVKD. This CDR3 is 12 amino acids long. For the CDR3, the DNA is TGTGCCACGACAGCATCTAATTCACCCCTCCACTTT. Translated, it gives CATTASNSPLHF.

This clonotype was seen at least ten times. The CDR3 protein is CSAEGVAEAFF. For the CDR3, the DNA is TGCAGTGCTGAGGGGGTCGCTGAAGCTTTCTTT. V and J are TRBV20-1 and TRBJ1-1, with a possible D match to TRBD1 (6 bases). The V gene's germline CDR1 is DFQATT and CDR2 SNEGSKA (reference sequence). The CDR3 loop spans 11 amino acids. The ends were cut back, 5 bases at V and 6 bases at J, with 10 bases in the middle.

This clonotype was seen repeatedly, ten times or more. The chain recombines TRBV6-2 or TRBV6-3 with TRBJ2-3; a possible D gene is TRBD2 (5 bases). V lost 2 bases and J lost 2, with 5 bases in between. CDR3 size: 13 residues. Germline V CDR1 and CDR2: MNHEY, SVGEGT. The DNA of the CDR3 is TGTGCCAGCAGTTACGACTACACAGATACGCAGTATTTT. Its translation is CASSYDYTDTQYF.

On this clonotype itself: A much larger clonotype is one base distant, so this may be a read error. The J gene is TRBJ2-3, the V gene TRBV9, with unresolved D. The CDR3 loop spans 15 amino acids. Germline CDR1 is SGDLS and CDR2 is YYNGEE. V dropped 0 bases and J dropped 4 bases, with 12 bases sitting between them. CDR3 in amino acids: CASSVDPGFPDTQYF. The CDR3 bases are TGTGCCAGCAGCGTAGATCCGGGTTTCCCAGATACGCAGTATTTT.

The sample holds many counts of this clonotype. The chain couples TRBV6-2 or TRBV6-3 to TRBJ2-7; D unclear. Trimming removed 10 bases at V and 3 bases at J, with 13 bases between. The germline V gene has CDR1 MNHEY and CDR2 SVGEGT. The CDR3 totals 12 residues. This chain's CDR3 is CATKDGYYEQYF. The DNA for the CDR3 is TGTGCCACCAAGGACGGATACTACGAGCAGTACTTC.